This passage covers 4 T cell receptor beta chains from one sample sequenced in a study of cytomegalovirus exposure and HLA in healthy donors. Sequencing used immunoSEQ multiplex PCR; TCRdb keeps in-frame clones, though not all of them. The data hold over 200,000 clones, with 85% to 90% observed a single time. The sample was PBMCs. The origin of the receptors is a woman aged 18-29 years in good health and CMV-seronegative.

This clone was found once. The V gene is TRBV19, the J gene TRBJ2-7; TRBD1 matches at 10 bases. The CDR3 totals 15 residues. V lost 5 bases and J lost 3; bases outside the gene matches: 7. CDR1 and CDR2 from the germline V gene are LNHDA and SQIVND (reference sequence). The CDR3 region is CASSPGTGVFYEQYF. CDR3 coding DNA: TGTGCCAGTAGTCCCGGGACAGGGGTCTTCTACGAGCAGTACTTC.

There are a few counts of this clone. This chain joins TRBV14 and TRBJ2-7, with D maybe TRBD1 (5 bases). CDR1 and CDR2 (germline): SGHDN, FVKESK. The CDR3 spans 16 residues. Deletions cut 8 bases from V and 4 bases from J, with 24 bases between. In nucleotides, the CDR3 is TGTGCCAGCCGTGCCTCAGGGTCAAGTCGGCGATACGAGCAGTACTTC. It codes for CASRASGSSRRYEQYF.

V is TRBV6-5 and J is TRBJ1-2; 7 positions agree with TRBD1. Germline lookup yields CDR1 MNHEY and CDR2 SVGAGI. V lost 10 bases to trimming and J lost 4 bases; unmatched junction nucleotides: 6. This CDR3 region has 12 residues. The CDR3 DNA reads TGTGCCACCAGGGGGGGAACCTATGGCTACACCTTC. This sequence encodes CATRGGTYGYTF.

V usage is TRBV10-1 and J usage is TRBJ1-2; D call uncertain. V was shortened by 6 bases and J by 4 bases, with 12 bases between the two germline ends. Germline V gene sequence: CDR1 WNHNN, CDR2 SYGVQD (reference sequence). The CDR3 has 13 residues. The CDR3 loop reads CASSPEVGYGYTF. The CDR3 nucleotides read TGCGCCAGCAGCCCCGAGGTTGGCTATGGCTACACCTTC.